Described below is a single T cell receptor (beta chain) sequence and its context. Its antigen remains unknown. From germline, CDR1 is SGHRS and CDR2 YFSETQ. V was trimmed by 7 bases and J by 0 bases, leaving 8 bases between them. There are 13 residues in the CDR3. These data come from a study of T cell responses to AZD1222 COVID-19 vaccine. Study information: Combined were second doses at about 4 or about 12 weeks. The study, taken as a whole, reports: Only a handful of AZD1222 recipients tested seropositive at baseline. Increases in Spike-specific TCR breadth and depth were seen after two AZD1222 doses. Donors were largely white British and mainly female; clonal diversity was possibly underestimated.

Method: immunoSEQ multiplex PCR; TCRdb's copy keeps in-frame clones and lacks some. The sample lists 120,000 or so clones, approximately 88% occurring once. Sample: peripheral blood, taken on day 0 of AZD1222 vaccination. This chain uses TRBV5-1 with TRBJ1-3; D possibly corresponds to TRBD1 (5 bases). This clonotype originated in an adult in good health. The CDR3 DNA is TGCGCCAGCGGGGCGATCTCTGGAAACACCATATATTTT. Protein product: CASGAISGNTIYF.